What follows are 18 T cell receptor beta chains derived from one specimen sequenced in a study of cytomegalovirus exposure and HLA in healthy donors. 13 Jbeta primers and 60 Vbeta primers were used for the PCR. Method: immunoSEQ multiplex PCR; TCRdb's copy keeps in-frame clones and lacks some. The data contain over 75,000 clones, 60% to 85% of them singletons. Sequenced: PBMCs. Receptors originate from a man in his sixties in good health and CMV-seropositive.

This clone was picked up a small number of times. CDR3 DNA: TGTGCCAGCAGGGGGGGTGTGGCAGACTACCATAATTCACCCCTCCACTTT. Amino acid sequence: CASRGGVADYHNSPLHF. V and J are TRBV11-2 and TRBJ1-6; a possible D gene is TRBD1 (5 bases). This CDR3 is 17 amino acids long. V shed 6 bases and J shed 5 bases, with 20 bases lying between them. CDR1 SGHAT and CDR2 FQNNGV come from the germline V gene.

The sample holds one count of this clone. The chain is built from TRBV6-1 and TRBJ1-2; the D gene is possibly TRBD1 (6 bases). Germline V gene sequence: CDR1 MNHNS, CDR2 SASEGT. The CDR3 runs to 13 residues. Trimming removed 3 bases at V and 4 bases at J, with 9 bases between. CDR3 nucleotide sequence: TGTGCCAGCAGTGAGATAGGGGGCTATGGCTACACCTTC. Amino acids: CASSEIGGYGYTF.

This clone appeared a single time. This sequence joins TRBV6-4 and TRBJ2-5; 10 bases align to TRBD1. Gene TRBJ2-7 matches the end of the DNA better, so the J call may be wrong. The CDR3 runs to 15 residues. Germline assignment: CDR1 MRHNA and CDR2 SNTAGT. The CDR3 reads CASNQPGQGSYEQYF. The CDR3 bases are TGTGCCAGCAACCAACCGGGACAGGGGTCCTACGAGCAGTACTTC.

The chain carries TRBV6-6 and TRBJ2-1, with D possibly TRBD2 on 7 matching bases. The CDR3 is 16 residues long. The germline gives CDR1 MNHNY, CDR2 SVGAGI (reference sequence). The V end lost 6 bases, the J end lost 3 bases, and 18 bases lay between the germline ends. CDR3 DNA sequence: TGTGCCAGCAGCCACCGCGGGGGCCCACTCTACAATGAGCAGTTCTTC. As protein: CASSHRGGPLYNEQFF.

The chain combines TRBV6-1 with TRBJ1-2; D unclear. There are 12 residues in the CDR3. Trimming removed 10 bases from V and 5 bases from J, with 14 bases in between. The germline CDR1 and CDR2 sequences are MNHNS and SASEGT. This chain's CDR3 is CATRRPLYGYTF. In DNA, the CDR3 is TGTGCCACCCGGCGGCCGCTTTATGGCTACACCTTC.

The rearrangement uses TRBV6-1 and TRBJ1-5, with 7 nucleotides matching TRBD1. CDR1 and CDR2 from the germline V gene are MNHNS and SASEGT. The V segment lost 6 bases and the J segment 5 bases; nucleotides outside the gene matches: 10. There are 15 residues in the CDR3. In DNA form, the CDR3 reads TGTGCCAGCAGCGCCACGGGACAGAGGGATCAGCCCCAGCATTTT. Protein product: CASSATGQRDQPQHF.

This sequence joins TRBV6-6 and TRBJ1-1; D is perhaps TRBD1 (5 bases). Germline V lookup: CDR1 MNHNY, CDR2 SVGAGI (reference sequence). There are 16 residues in the CDR3. Between the trimmed V and J ends, which lost 5 bases and 7 bases, there was a span of 23 bases. The CDR3 loop is CASSNPGGEAGGEAFF. The DNA for the CDR3 is TGTGCCAGCAGTAACCCGGGGGGTGAGGCGGGGGGTGAAGCTTTCTTT.

This clone was seen just once. This sequence joins TRBV6-4 and TRBJ1-1, with unresolved D. V was cut by 6 bases and J by 0 bases, with 14 bases left in between. The CDR3 is made up of 15 amino acids. Germline CDR1 and CDR2: MRHNA and SNTAGT. The CDR3 DNA reads TGTGCCAGCAGGGAGGAGGGTGGTGTGAACACTGAAGCTTTCTTT. The encoded protein is CASREEGGVNTEAFF.

This rearrangement joins TRBV30 to TRBJ2-1; D perhaps matches TRBD1 (5 bases). CDR1 and CDR2 (germline): GTSNPN, SVGIG (reference sequence). The CDR3 sequence is 14 residues long. Trimming cost V 5 bases and J 5 bases, with 16 bases left between them. The CDR3 spells CAWAGWKSDNEQFF. Written as DNA, the CDR3 is TGTGCCTGGGCAGGGTGGAAGTCTGACAATGAGCAGTTCTTC.

This rearrangement joins TRBV19 to TRBJ1-6, with 9 bases fitting TRBD1. The germline V gene has CDR1 LNHDA and CDR2 SQIVND (reference sequence). The CDR3 runs to 15 residues. V shed 1 base and J 7 bases; nucleotides not matched to a gene: 2. The CDR3 sequence is CASSIGQGENSPLHF. The DNA for the CDR3 is TGTGCCAGTAGTATAGGACAGGGGGAGAATTCACCCCTCCACTTT.

V and J are TRBV11-2 and TRBJ1-6, with 8 bases that match TRBD1. The germline gives CDR1 SGHAT, CDR2 FQNNGV. This CDR3 comprises 15 residues. After removal of 4 bases from V and 7 bases from J, the junction contained 6 bases not matched to a gene. The CDR3 protein is CASSYQGARNSPLHF. The CDR3 bases are TGTGCCAGCAGCTACCAGGGGGCGCGGAATTCACCCCTCCACTTT.

This chain joins TRBV13 and TRBJ2-7; 8 nucleotides align to TRBD1. The ends lost 5 bases at V and 4 bases at J; junction bases unmatched: 13. The CDR3 contains 16 residues. Germline CDR1 PRHDT, CDR2 FYEKMQ (reference sequence). Here the CDR3 reads CASSPSGTGLLYEQYF. DNA of the CDR3: TGTGCCAGCAGCCCGTCCGGGACAGGCCTTCTTTACGAGCAGTACTTC.

This clone was detected only a few times. The chain uses TRBV5-4 and TRBJ2-5, with 7 bases identical to TRBD2. Germline loops: CDR1 SGHNT, CDR2 YYREEE (reference sequence). J gave up 3 bases and V 1 base, and 0 bases lay outside the gene matches. CDR3 length: 13 residues. In nucleotides, the CDR3 is TGTGCCAGCAGCTTGCGGGGGGAAGAGACCCAGTACTTC. Translating gives CASSLRGEETQYF.

The sample holds one count of this clone. This sequence joins TRBV6-1 and TRBJ1-1; maybe TRBD1 (5 bases). Germline V lookup: CDR1 MNHNS, CDR2 SASEGT. CDR3 size: 18 residues. Trimming pared 4 bases from V and 0 bases from J, leaving 21 bases between. CDR3 residues: CASSGFPGQGRVNTEAFF. The CDR3 nucleotides read TGTGCCAGCAGTGGATTCCCGGGCCAGGGCAGGGTGAACACTGAAGCTTTCTTT.

The CDR3 nucleotides are TGTGCCAGCAGCGAAGACAGCTCTGGGGCCAACGTCCTGACTTTC. Protein sequence: CASSEDSSGANVLTF. The gene calls are TRBV7-2 and TRBJ2-6, with D tentatively TRBD1 (5 bases). The CDR3 has 15 residues. Germline CDR1 and CDR2: SGHTA and FQGNSA. With 5 bases removed from V and 0 bases from J, the gap between germline ends came to 8 bases.

V and J are TRBV14 and TRBJ1-1, with a weak D call TRBD1 (5 bases). The CDR3 runs to 15 residues. Germline V gives CDR1 SGHDN, CDR2 FVKESK. V lost 2 bases and J lost 4, with 14 bases in between. The chain's CDR3 is CASSQRAGGGTEAFF. The CDR3 DNA sequence: TGTGCCAGCAGCCAACGAGCTGGGGGGGGCACTGAAGCTTTCTTT.

The chain links TRBV9 to TRBJ2-5; 7 positions match TRBD2. The CDR3 loop spans 16 amino acids. Germline-derived CDR1 and CDR2 are SGDLS and YYNGEE. With 0 bases clipped from V and 2 bases from J, the junction kept 7 bases outside the gene matches. CDR3 region: CASSVATGGGQETQYF. The CDR3 nucleotides are TGTGCCAGCAGCGTAGCTACTGGCGGGGGACAAGAGACCCAGTACTTC.

CDR3 protein: CASGGDQGGDTQYF. Written as DNA, the CDR3 is TGTGCCAGCGGGGGGGACCAGGGAGGAGATACGCAGTATTTT. The chain couples TRBV9 to TRBJ2-3; 7 positions agree with TRBD2. Per germline, CDR1 SGDLS and CDR2 YYNGEE. The CDR3 sequence is 14 residues long. The junction had 10 bases not matched to a gene; V was cut back by 7 bases and J by 5 bases.